These 10 T cell receptor beta chains were sequenced from one sample in a study of blood T cell repertoires in COVID-19. Method: immunoSEQ multiplex PCR; TCRdb's copy keeps in-frame clones and lacks some. The sample lists a few hundred thousand clones, 85% to 90% occurring once. Source material: PBMCs or T cells enriched from blood (not recorded which). The receptors shown here come from a young man who had recovered from COVID-19.

J is TRBJ1-2 and V is TRBV18, with D uncertain. The CDR3 consists of 15 residues. Germline CDR1 and CDR2: KGHSH and LQKENI. V was pared by 3 bases and J by 0 bases, with 11 bases between. CDR3 sequence (DNA): TGTGCCAGCTCACCGGTGGACGGGACTAACTATGGCTACACCTTC. This sequence encodes CASSPVDGTNYGYTF.

The gene calls are TRBV2 and TRBJ2-7; 8 positions agree with TRBD1. The CDR3 has 15 amino acids. Germline CDR1 SNHLY, CDR2 FYNNEI. Trimming cost V 6 bases and J 5 bases; bases outside gene matches: 12. The CDR3 loop is CASSGNRGSFNEQYF. In nucleotides, the CDR3 is TGTGCCAGCAGCGGGAACAGGGGGAGCTTTAACGAGCAGTACTTC. The variable domain in full, completed from reference TRBV2 and TRBJ2-7, reads EPEVTQTPSHQVTQMGQEVILRCVPISNHLYFYWYRQILGQKVEFLVSFYNNEISEKSEIFDDQFSVERPDGSNFTLKIRSTKLEDSAMYFCASSGNRGSFNEQYFGPGTRLTVT.

The chain recombines TRBV4-2 with TRBJ2-2; tentatively, D is TRBD2 (5 bases). Trimming shortened V by 1 base and J by 6 bases, and 9 bases separated the two germline ends. Germline V gene data show CDR1 as LGHNA and CDR2 as YNFKEQ. The CDR3 spans 14 residues. CDR3 DNA: TGTGCCAGCAGCCAAGGATCGGGGTCCGGGGAGCTGTTTTTT. Residues: CASSQGSGSGELFF.

The chain employs TRBV7-8 and TRBJ1-4, with 7 bases aligning to TRBD1. The germline CDR1 and CDR2 sequences are SGHVS and FQNEAQ. V dropped 5 bases and J dropped 13; count of bases not matched to a gene: 16. The CDR3 is 15 residues long. The DNA of the CDR3 is TGTGCCAGCAGCCTAGATGGGACAGTGTGGGACCGACTGTTTTTT. Protein product: CASSLDGTVWDRLFF.

The J gene is TRBJ1-3, the V gene TRBV7-9; possible D gene TRBD1, 5 bases. Per the germline V gene, CDR1 is SEHNR and CDR2 is FQNEAQ (reference sequence). The germline V and J ends were trimmed by 2 bases and 4 bases, with 15 bases remaining between them. The length of the CDR3 is 16 residues. CDR3 sequence (DNA): TGTGCCAGCAGCTTAATGTATCGGGCAGGGGGAAACACCATATATTTT. Protein: CASSLMYRAGGNTIYF. The variable domain in full, with the rest retrieved from reference TRBV7-9 and TRBJ1-3, is DTGVSQNPRHKITKRGQNVTFRCDPISEHNRLYWYRQTLGQGPEFLTYFQNEAQLEKSRLLSDRFSAERPKGSFSTLEIQRTEQGDSAMYLCASSLMYRAGGNTIYFGEGSWLTVV.

The genes are TRBV28 and TRBJ2-5; TRBD2 might be the D (5 bases). The CDR3 has 15 residues. V was clipped by 3 bases and J by 4 bases, with 15 bases between them. Germline V gives CDR1 MDHEN, CDR2 SYDVKM. CDR3 protein: CASSFRWESGETQYF. CDR3 in DNA: TGTGCCAGCAGTTTTAGATGGGAGTCGGGAGAGACCCAGTACTTC.

This chain uses TRBV27 with TRBJ2-5; D is ambiguous. The CDR3 is made up of 14 amino acids. V gave up 2 bases and J gave up 1 base, with 8 bases separating them. Germline V gene lookup returns CDR1 MNHEY and CDR2 SMNVEV (reference sequence). DNA for the CDR3: TGTGCCAGCAGTTTAGTGAACAGCCAAGAGACCCAGTACTTC. This codes for CASSLVNSQETQYF.

This sequence joins TRBV7-6 and TRBJ2-7; TRBD1 aligns across 11 bases. Germline loops: CDR1 SGHVS, CDR2 FNYEAQ. This CDR3 region has 14 residues. V lost 4 bases, J lost 5 bases, and 4 bases stayed unmatched. The CDR3 sequence is CASSSRDRGDEQYF. CDR3 bases: TGTGCCAGCAGCTCCCGGGACAGGGGGGACGAGCAGTACTTC.

The sample holds one count of this clone. This chain uses TRBV27 with TRBJ2-7; TRBD2 matches 11 bases. This CDR3 region has 15 residues. V trimming: 2 bases; J trimming: 4 bases; junction bases outside the gene matches: 4. The V gene's germline CDR1 is MNHEY and CDR2 SMNVEV (reference sequence). CDR3 sequence reads: CASSLGLAGGYEQYF. In DNA, the CDR3 is TGTGCCAGCAGTTTAGGGCTAGCGGGAGGATACGAGCAGTACTTC.

In its sample, this clone was seen once. The chain couples TRBV5-8 to TRBJ2-7, with 7 bases aligning to TRBD1. The germline V gene has CDR1 SGHTS and CDR2 YDEGEE. The CDR3 is 13 residues long. The J segment lost 1 base and the V segment lost 7 bases, leaving 5 bases of the junction unmatched. CDR3 DNA: TGTGCCAGCCGGGACAGAATATCCTACGAGCAGTACTTC. It is translated as CASRDRISYEQYF.